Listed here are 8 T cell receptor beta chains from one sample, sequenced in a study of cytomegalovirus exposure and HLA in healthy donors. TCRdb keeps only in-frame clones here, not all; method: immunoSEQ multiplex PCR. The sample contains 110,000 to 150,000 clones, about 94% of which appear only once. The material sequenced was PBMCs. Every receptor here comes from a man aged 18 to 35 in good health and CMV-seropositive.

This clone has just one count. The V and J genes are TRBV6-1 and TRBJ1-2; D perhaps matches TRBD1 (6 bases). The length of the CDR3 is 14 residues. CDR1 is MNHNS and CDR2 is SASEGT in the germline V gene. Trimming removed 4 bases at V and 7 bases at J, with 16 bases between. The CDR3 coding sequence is TGTGCCAGCAGTGTAGCAGGGGAAGGCTTTGGCTACACCTTC. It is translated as CASSVAGEGFGYTF.

The CDR3 spells CASSLRDQPQHF. DNA of the CDR3: TGTGCCAGCAGCCTTAGAGATCAGCCCCAGCATTTT. The chain uses TRBV7-2 and TRBJ1-5; no clear D. V was clipped by 5 bases and J by 5 bases, with 7 bases between them. CDR3 length: 12 amino acids. Germline CDR1 and CDR2: SGHTA and FQGNSA.

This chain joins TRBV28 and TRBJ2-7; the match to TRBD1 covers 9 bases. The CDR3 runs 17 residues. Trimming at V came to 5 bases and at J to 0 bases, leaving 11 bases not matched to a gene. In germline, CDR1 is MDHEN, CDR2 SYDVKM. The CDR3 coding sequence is TGTGCCAGCAGTCCTTCGGGACAGGGAACGAGCTCCTACGAGCAGTACTTC. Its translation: CASSPSGQGTSSYEQYF.

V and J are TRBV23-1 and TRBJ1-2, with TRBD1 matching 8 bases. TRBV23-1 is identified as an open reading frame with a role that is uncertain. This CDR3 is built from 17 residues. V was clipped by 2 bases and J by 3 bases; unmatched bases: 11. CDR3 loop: CASSQGQGPNGDYGYTF. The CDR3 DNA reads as TGCGCCAGCAGTCAAGGACAGGGACCGAACGGGGACTATGGCTACACCTTC.

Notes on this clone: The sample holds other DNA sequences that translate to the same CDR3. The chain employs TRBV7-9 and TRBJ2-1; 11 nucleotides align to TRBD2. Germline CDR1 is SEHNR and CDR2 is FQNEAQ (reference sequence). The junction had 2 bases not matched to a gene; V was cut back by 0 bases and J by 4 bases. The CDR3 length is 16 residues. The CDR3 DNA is TGTGCCAGCAGCTTAGCACTAGCGGGAGTGTACAATGAGCAGTTCTTC. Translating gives CASSLALAGVYNEQFF.

CDR3 nucleotide sequence: TGTGCCACCAGCAGAGATCTTCCCCCGGGGACTAGCGGATCCTACGAGCAGTACTTC. Protein product: CATSRDLPPGTSGSYEQYF. The V gene is TRBV15, the J gene TRBJ2-7; the match to TRBD2 covers 11 bases. The CDR3 is made up of 19 amino acids. Germline CDR1 and CDR2: LNHNV and YYDKDF (reference sequence). V lost 0 bases, J lost 1 base, and 11 bases stayed unmatched.

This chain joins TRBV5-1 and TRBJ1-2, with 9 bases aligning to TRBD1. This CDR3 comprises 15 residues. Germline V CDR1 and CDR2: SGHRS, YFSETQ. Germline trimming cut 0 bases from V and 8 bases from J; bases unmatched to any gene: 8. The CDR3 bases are TGCGCCAGCAGCTTGGAGGGACAGGGAATTAGAGGCTACACCTTC. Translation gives CASSLEGQGIRGYTF.

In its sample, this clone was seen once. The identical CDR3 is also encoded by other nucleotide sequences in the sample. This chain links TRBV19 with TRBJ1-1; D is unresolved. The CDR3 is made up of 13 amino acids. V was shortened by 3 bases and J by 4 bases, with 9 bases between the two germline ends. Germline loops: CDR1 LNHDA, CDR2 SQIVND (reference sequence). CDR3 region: CASSILGVTEAFF. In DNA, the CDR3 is TGTGCCAGTAGTATCCTAGGCGTCACTGAAGCTTTCTTT.